The next 21 T cell receptor beta chains were all read from a single sample in a study of shared clonotypes between healthy human individuals. The table came from immunoSEQ multiplex PCR; TCRdb's copy has only in-frame clones and leaves some out. The sample has about 1.4 million clones; roughly 96% are singletons. Specimen: naive CD4+ T cells sorted from blood. Subset noted: CD45RA+ positively selected. The source is a man aged 30 to 45 in good health.

The chain recombines TRBV7-8 with TRBJ2-7, with 7 bases matching TRBD1. The CDR3 has 15 residues. V was pared by 1 base and J by 6 bases, with 9 bases of the junction left unmatched. From germline, CDR1 is SGHVS and CDR2 FQNEAQ. CDR3 region: CASSLVVTGLSEQYF. Written as DNA, the CDR3 is TGTGCCAGCAGCTTAGTGGTGACAGGGCTCAGCGAGCAGTACTTC. Variable domain in full (rest from reference TRBV7-8 and TRBJ2-7): GAGVSQSPRYKVAKRGQDVALRCDPISGHVSLFWYQQALGQGPEFLTYFQNEAQLDKSGLPSDRFFAERPEGSVSTLKIQRTQQEDSAVYLCASSLVVTGLSEQYFGPGTRLTVT.

This clone occurred once. The J gene is TRBJ2-3, the V gene TRBV4-1; maybe TRBD2 (6 bases). The CDR3 spans 17 residues. The V end lost 3 bases, the J end lost 1 base, and 17 bases lay between the germline ends. The germline gives CDR1 MGHRA, CDR2 YSYEKL. The CDR3 loop is CASSHGGGAEGTDTQYF. The CDR3 DNA reads as TGCGCCAGCAGCCACGGAGGCGGGGCGGAGGGCACAGATACGCAGTATTTT.

The chain carries TRBV29-1 and TRBJ2-3; D tentatively reads TRBD1 or TRBD2 (6 bases each). V was pared by 5 bases and J by 1 base, with 16 bases between. The CDR3 has 15 residues. Germline V lookup: CDR1 SQVTM, CDR2 ANQGSEA. CDR3 bases: TGCAGCGTTTTACAGGGAGGAGTCCGCACAGATACGCAGTATTTT. It encodes CSVLQGGVRTDTQYF.

This sequence joins TRBV6-1 and TRBJ2-1, with 16 nucleotides matching TRBD2. Germline loops: CDR1 MNHNS, CDR2 SASEGT. The CDR3 has 13 residues. Germline trimming cut 9 bases from V and 13 bases from J; bases unmatched to any gene: 6. The CDR3 coding sequence is TGTGCCAGTGGGACTAGCGGGAGGGCCGGCCAGTTCTTC. Its protein is CASGTSGRAGQFF.

The chain links TRBV25-1 to TRBJ2-3, with D perhaps matching TRBD2 (5 bases). Trimming removed 6 bases from V and 3 bases from J, with 10 bases in between. CDR3 length equals 13 residues. Per the germline V gene, CDR1 is MGHDK and CDR2 is SYGVNS. The CDR3 loop reads CASRLGGTDTQYF. The CDR3 DNA reads as TGTGCCAGCAGGCTGGGCGGGACAGATACGCAGTATTTT.

The chain has TRBV27 and TRBJ2-7; 8 bases align to TRBD2. The V gene end was trimmed by 4 bases and the J gene end by 4 bases; junction bases not matched to a gene: 9. CDR1 and CDR2 (germline): MNHEY, SMNVEV (reference sequence). There are 15 residues in the CDR3. The CDR3 here is CASSSPTSATYEQYF. The DNA of the CDR3 is TGTGCCAGCAGTTCCCCGACTAGCGCAACTTACGAGCAGTACTTC.

The rearrangement uses TRBV15 and TRBJ1-4; no firm D call. Trimming left V 5 bases short and J 8 bases short, with 9 bases between. Germline CDR1 and CDR2: LNHNV and YYDKDF (reference sequence). This CDR3 is built from 12 residues. In DNA, the CDR3 is TGTGCCACCAGCTGGACTCTGGAAAAACTGTTTTTT. Translating it yields CATSWTLEKLFF.

The CDR3 sequence is CASSLRDRVIQEQFF. In DNA, the CDR3 is TGCGCCAGCAGTTTGAGAGACAGGGTGATTCAGGAGCAGTTCTTC. This chain links TRBV5-1 with TRBJ2-1, with 7 bases identical to TRBD1. This CDR3 region has 15 residues. Losses at the gene ends were 5 bases for V and 10 bases for J; bases not matched to a gene: 15. Germline-derived CDR1 and CDR2 are SGHRS and YFSETQ. Combining the CDR3 with reference TRBV5-1 and TRBJ2-1 gives the whole variable domain KAGVTQTPRYLIKTRGQQVTLSCSPISGHRSVSWYQQTPGQGLQFLFEYFSETQRNKGNFPGRFSGRQFSNSRSEMNVSTLELGDSALYLCASSLRDRVIQEQFFGPGTRLTVL.

The gene calls are TRBV29-1 and TRBJ2-1; D uncertain. V gave up 4 bases and J gave up 5 bases, with 15 bases separating them. Per germline, CDR1 SQVTM and CDR2 ANQGSEA. The CDR3 covers 14 residues. CDR3: CSVALRRSDNEQFF. The CDR3, as DNA: TGCAGCGTTGCCCTACGTAGGTCCGACAATGAGCAGTTCTTC.

The chain has TRBV9 and TRBJ2-2; TRBD1 aligns across 7 bases. The CDR3 has 16 residues. J lost 4 bases, V lost 0 bases, and 6 bases had no gene match. The V gene's germline CDR1 is SGDLS and CDR2 YYNGEE. The CDR3 DNA sequence: TGTGCCAGCAGCGTAGATGCCAGGGGGATCACCGGGGAGCTGTTTTTT. It specifies CASSVDARGITGELFF.

The chain has TRBV7-2 and TRBJ1-4, with 9 bases fitting TRBD1. The germline gives CDR1 SGHTA, CDR2 FQGNSA. This CDR3 is built from 14 residues. J gave up 7 bases and V 3 bases, and 3 bases lay outside the gene matches. The CDR3 loop reads CASSLDRGSEKLFF. In DNA, the CDR3 is TGTGCCAGCAGCTTGGACAGGGGAAGTGAAAAACTGTTTTTT.

This rearrangement joins TRBV6-4 to TRBJ2-3, with D perhaps being TRBD1 or TRBD2 (5 bases each). The V and J ends lost 0 bases and 5 bases respectively, with 12 bases between them. The CDR3 contains 15 residues. Germline V CDR1 and CDR2: MRHNA, SNTAGT. The CDR3 region has the DNA TGTGCCAGCAGTGACTCTGGGGGAGAGTTAGATACGCAGTATTTT. Amino acids: CASSDSGGELDTQYF.

The chain carries TRBV6-5 and TRBJ2-7; possibly TRBD1 for D (6 bases). Germline CDR1 is MNHEY and CDR2 is SVGAGI. The CDR3 has 15 residues. The germline V and J ends were trimmed by 1 base and 4 bases, with 14 bases remaining between them. The CDR3 coding sequence is TGTGCCAGCAGTTACTTTAAGACAGGAGGATACGAGCAGTACTTC. Residues: CASSYFKTGGYEQYF.

The chain recombines TRBV5-6 with TRBJ2-7, with D possibly being TRBD2 (5 bases). Looked up from germline, CDR1 is SGHDT and CDR2 is YYEEEE. The V gene lost 1 base and the J gene lost 12 bases, with 20 bases spanning the gap. CDR3 length equals 14 residues. CDR3 region: CASSLNGLPPVWYF. CDR3 DNA sequence: TGTGCCAGCAGCTTGAATGGACTCCCACCCGTCTGGTACTTC.

The chain employs TRBV11-2 and TRBJ1-5; D not certain. Germline CDR1 reads SGHAT; CDR2 reads FQNNGV. CDR3 length: 11 amino acids. Trimming stripped 1 base from V and 9 bases from J, with 4 bases between. The CDR3 here is CASSLGGPQHF. Written as DNA, the CDR3 is TGTGCCAGCAGCTTAGGGGGGCCCCAGCATTTT.

This chain links TRBV9 with TRBJ2-3; the match to TRBD2 covers 11 bases. The CDR3 spans 18 residues. With V trimmed by 0 bases and J by 9 bases, 15 bases remained unmatched. In germline, CDR1 is SGDLS, CDR2 YYNGEE. CDR3 protein: CASSVATPSGRIGWTQYF. CDR3 nucleotides: TGTGCCAGCAGCGTAGCTACACCTAGCGGGAGGATAGGGTGGACGCAGTATTTT.

The chain combines TRBV4-3 with TRBJ2-2; a possible D gene is TRBD1 (5 bases). The germline V gene has CDR1 LGHNA and CDR2 YSLEER. Trimming took 1 base from V and 0 from J, leaving 18 bases between them. The CDR3 has 19 amino acids. CDR3 in DNA: TGCGCCAGCAGCCAAGTTGGGGCAGGGCGGTTCACGAACACCGGGGAGCTGTTTTTT. Translated: CASSQVGAGRFTNTGELFF.

The V call is TRBV5-1, the J call TRBJ2-4; 7 bases match TRBD1. The ends lost 2 bases at V and 0 bases at J; junction bases unmatched: 5. The CDR3 runs to 16 residues. Germline CDR1 and CDR2: SGHRS and YFSETQ. CDR3 nucleotides: TGCGCCAGCAGCTTCGACAGGGCCGGAGCCAAAAACATTCAGTACTTC. Protein: CASSFDRAGAKNIQYF. Together with reference TRBV5-1 and TRBJ2-4, the CDR3 gives the full variable domain: KAGVTQTPRYLIKTRGQQVTLSCSPISGHRSVSWYQQTPGQGLQFLFEYFSETQRNKGNFPGRFSGRQFSNSRSEMNVSTLELGDSALYLCASSFDRAGAKNIQYFGAGTRLSVL.

This chain links TRBV7-2 with TRBJ1-1; 7 nucleotides line up with TRBD1. Germline V CDR1 and CDR2: SGHTA, FQGNSA. CDR3 length: 16 residues. Unmatched junction bases numbered 10, after V lost 5 bases and J lost 1 base. CDR3 nucleotides: TGTGCCAGCAGCAATACGGGGGGACAGCGGAACACTGAAGCTTTCTTT. It yields the protein CASSNTGGQRNTEAFF.

The J gene is TRBJ1-1, the V gene TRBV5-6, with 10 bases fitting TRBD1. CDR3 size: 15 residues. The V gene's germline CDR1 is SGHDT and CDR2 YYEEEE. Trimming cost V 4 bases and J 6 bases; bases outside gene matches: 9. The CDR3 protein is CASSLRPGTGAEAFF. The DNA of the CDR3 is TGTGCCAGCAGCCTACGTCCCGGGACAGGGGCTGAAGCTTTCTTT.

The V call is TRBV6-6, the J call TRBJ1-5, with 9 bases that match TRBD1. From germline, CDR1 is MNHNY and CDR2 SVGAGI (reference sequence). J lost 4 bases, V lost 6 bases, and 7 bases had no gene match. The CDR3 has 15 amino acids. CDR3 in DNA: TGTGCCAGCAGGAAACAGGGGGCCCTAAATCAGCCCCAGCATTTT. This sequence encodes CASRKQGALNQPQHF.